This T cell receptor (beta chain) derives from a study of graft-versus-host responses after intestinal transplantation. The wider study: Isolated intestinal, liver-intestinal, or multivisceral transplants were what recipients had.

The CDR3 covers 15 residues. The germline V gene has CDR1 KGHSH and CDR2 LQKENI. The V gene lost 3 bases and the J gene lost 7 bases, with 17 bases spanning the gap. The table came from immunoSEQ multiplex PCR; TCRdb's copy has only in-frame clones and leaves some out. Of approximately 12,000 clones listed, 93% are singletons. The origin of this receptor is a human patient who received an intestinal transplant, so some T cells may come from the graft donor. This chain connects TRBV18 to TRBJ2-3; D is perhaps TRBD2 (6 bases). The sample in question was PBMCs, obtained 109 to 110 days after intestinal transplant. The DNA for the CDR3 is TGTGCCAGCTCACCGGACTATACCCAACCCCATACGCAGTATTTT. This gives the protein CASSPDYTQPHTQYF.